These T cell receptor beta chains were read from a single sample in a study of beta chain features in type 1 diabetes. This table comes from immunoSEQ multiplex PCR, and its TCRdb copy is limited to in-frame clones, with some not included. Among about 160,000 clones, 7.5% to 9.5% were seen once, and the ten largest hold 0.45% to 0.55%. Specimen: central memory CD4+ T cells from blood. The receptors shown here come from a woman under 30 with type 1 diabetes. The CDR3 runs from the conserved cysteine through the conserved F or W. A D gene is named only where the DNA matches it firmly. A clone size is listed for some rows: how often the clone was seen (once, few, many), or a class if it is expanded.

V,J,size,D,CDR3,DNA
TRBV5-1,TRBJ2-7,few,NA,CASRQGSSSYEQYF,TGCGCCAGCAGACAGGGTTCGAGCTCCTACGAGCAGTACTTC
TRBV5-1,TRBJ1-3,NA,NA,CASSPNTVSGNTIYF,TGCGCCAGCAGCCCCAATACAGTGTCTGGAAACACCATATATTTT
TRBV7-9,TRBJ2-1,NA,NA,CASSPDSRSRVF,TGTGCCAGCAGCCCAGACAGTCGAAGTAGGGTCTTC
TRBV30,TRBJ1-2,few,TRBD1,CAWRGQGYGYTF,TGTGCCTGGAGGGGACAGGGCTATGGCTACACCTTC
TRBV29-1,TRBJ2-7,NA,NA,CSVVPTQATGSYEQYF,TGCAGCGTTGTCCCGACACAGGCAACGGGTTCCTACGAGCAGTACTTC
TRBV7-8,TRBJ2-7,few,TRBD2,CASSLQGRASYEQYF,TGTGCCAGCAGCTTACAAGGGAGGGCCTCCTACGAGCAGTACTTC
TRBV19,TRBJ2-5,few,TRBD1,CASSRDRGIFETQYF,TGTGCCAGTAGTCGGGACAGGGGGATCTTCGAGACCCAGTACTTC
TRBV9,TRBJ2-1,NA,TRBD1,CASSVGQGAYNEQFF,TGTGCCAGCAGCGTAGGGCAGGGGGCCTACAATGAGCAGTTCTTC
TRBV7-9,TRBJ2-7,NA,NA,CASSSGEGLEQYF,TGTGCCAGCAGCTCCGGTGAGGGCCTCGAGCAGTACTTC
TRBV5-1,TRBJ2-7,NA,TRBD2,CASSLDGSGSYEQYF,TGCGCCAGCAGCTTGGATGGTAGCGGGAGTTACGAGCAGTACTTC
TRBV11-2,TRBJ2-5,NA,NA,CASTPHEGLTQYF,TGTGCCAGCACCCCCCATGAGGGATTAACCCAGTACTTC
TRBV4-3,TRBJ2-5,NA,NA,CASSQEGRSGETQYF,TGCGCCAGCAGCCAAGAGGGGAGATCCGGTGAGACCCAGTACTTC
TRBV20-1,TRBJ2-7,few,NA,CSADSSYEQYF,TGCAGTGCGGACAGTTCCTACGAGCAGTACTTC
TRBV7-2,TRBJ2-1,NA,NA,CASMPGGGFYNEQFF,TGTGCCAGCATGCCTGGGGGGGGCTTTTACAATGAGCAGTTCTTC
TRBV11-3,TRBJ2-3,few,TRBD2,CASSSAGRTNTQYF,TGTGCCAGCAGCTCAGCGGGGCGCACGAATACGCAGTATTTT
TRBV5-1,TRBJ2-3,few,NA,CASSLFSGGGTDTQYF,TGCGCCAGCAGCTTGTTTAGCGGCGGGGGCACAGATACGCAGTATTTT
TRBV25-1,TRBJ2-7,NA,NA,CASSERELSYEQYF,TGTGCCAGCAGCGAACGGGAGCTAAGCTACGAGCAGTACTTC